This T cell receptor beta chain comes out of a study of CD4 T cells in relation to SARS-CoV-2 and coronaviruses. Study conclusions and caveats: In around 63% of donors, memory CD4+ clonotypes crossrecognized SARS-CoV-2 and at least one common cold coronavirus spike. Each donor contributed either pre-pandemic or post-infection samples, not both.

CDR1 and CDR2 from the germline V gene are MNHEY and SVGAGI. This CDR3 has 14 amino acids. V was clipped by 6 bases and J by 8 bases; unmatched bases: 4. With regard to this clone: Its antigen is still unknown.

The method was immunoSEQ multiplex PCR; TCRdb's version includes in-frame clones alone and lacks a portion of them. The sample lists some 43,000 clones, approximately 80% seen once, with 1.4% in the top ten. Sequenced input: naive CD4+ T cells from PBMCs, cultured in vitro. Subset noted: naive CD4+ T cells isolated by negative enrichment. The gene calls are TRBV6-5 and TRBJ2-1; 13 positions agree with TRBD2. The clonotype originates from an adult with COVID-19. CDR3 amino acids: CASSRTSGSYEQFF. The DNA of the CDR3 is TGTGCCAGCAGCCGGACTAGCGGGAGTTATGAGCAGTTCTTC.